A selection of T cell receptor beta chains follows, all from one sample in a study of shared clonotypes between healthy human individuals. Using immunoSEQ multiplex PCR, the repertoire was profiled, and TCRdb retains in-frame clones only, with some absent. The table lists approximately 2.3 million clones, 80% to 95% of them singletons. Material for sequencing was naive CD4+ T cells from PBMCs. These receptors were collected from a man between 18 and 35 years old in good health. Some clones in this sample may be carry-over from other donors' samples. Both conserved end residues are part of each CDR3. Clone size is stated in some rows and not others, as once, few, many or a class when expanded.

abundance,j_gene,v_gene,CDR3aa
NA,TRBJ1-1,TRBV28,CASSLYFPSTEAFF
NA,TRBJ2-1,TRBV6-1,CASSVTSGRPNEQFF
NA,TRBJ1-1,TRBV28,CASSLMGRYNTEAFF
NA,TRBJ2-3,TRBV2,CASGGSGTGDTQYF
NA,TRBJ2-1,TRBV7-3,CASSSFGGYNEQFF
NA,TRBJ2-7,TRBV29-1,CSATGQAFTYEQYF
NA,TRBJ1-4,TRBV7-6,CASSRGQRGEKLFF
NA,TRBJ1-2,TRBV5-1,CASSYPGQLNYGYTF
NA,TRBJ2-3,TRBV11-2,CASSFIGAGNTDTQYF
NA,TRBJ1-1,TRBV6-1,CASSGYRGVNTEAFF
NA,TRBJ2-5,TRBV20-1,CGCSRSETQYF
NA,TRBJ2-1,TRBV7-9,CASSLVSGNYNEQFF
NA,TRBJ2-5,TRBV10-1,CASSRGLAGPQETQYF
NA,TRBJ2-5,TRBV5-1,CASRRTGTQETQYF
NA,TRBJ1-2,TRBV18,CASSPGQGANGYTF
once,TRBJ1-1,TRBV4-3,CASSQRQGAGGAEAFF
NA,TRBJ1-1,TRBV5-1,CASSFNWDTEAFF
NA,TRBJ2-7,TRBV28,CASRGGGSYEQYF
once,TRBJ1-2,TRBV15,CATSREILGGDYGYTF
NA,TRBJ1-1,TRBV5-4,CASSFRMNTEAFF
NA,TRBJ2-7,TRBV29-1,CSARNPYEQYF
NA,TRBJ1-3,TRBV13,CASSPRRSSGNTIYF
NA,TRBJ1-1,TRBV6-1,CASSEVGGRATEAFF
NA,TRBJ1-3,TRBV30,CAWTTLGLRGLHIYF
NA,TRBJ2-7,TRBV25-1,CASTDRGYEQYF
NA,TRBJ2-4,TRBV2,CASSGPSRGLAKNIQYF
NA,TRBJ2-7,TRBV28,CASRLEGGDYEQYF
NA,TRBJ1-1,TRBV2,CASSERRIRGTEAFF
few,TRBJ1-2,TRBV19,CASSGTSVNYGYTF
NA,TRBJ1-2,TRBV25-1,CASGLVGNYGYTF
once,TRBJ2-1,TRBV7-2,CASSLVASGRAVQFF
NA,TRBJ2-7,TRBV27,CASSRRGPSSYEQYF
NA,TRBJ2-1,TRBV5-6,CASSYSSGSDEQFF
NA,TRBJ2-3,TRBV19,CASSSRLSTDTQYF
NA,TRBJ2-7,TRBV6-5,CASSYRGGQSYEQYF
once,TRBJ2-7,TRBV7-9,CASSLFFFPRDRAAYEQYF
NA,TRBJ2-7,TRBV5-4,CASSAGTSDSYEQYF
NA,TRBJ1-2,TRBV25-1,CASSEREDYGYTF
NA,TRBJ2-3,TRBV7-2,CASSLGRQGLDTQYF
NA,TRBJ2-3,TRBV7-9,CASSLALVKGLTDTQYF
NA,TRBJ1-1,TRBV7-3,CASSSLGPNTEAFF
NA,TRBJ1-1,TRBV10-3,CAISELTEAFF
NA,TRBJ2-7,TRBV10-3,CAISASLAFYEQYF
NA,TRBJ1-2,TRBV5-1,CASSLGAAGTGGDDTF
few,TRBJ1-2,TRBV18,CASSPARDFGYTF
NA,TRBJ1-4,TRBV5-1,CASSLGPLATNEKLFF
NA,TRBJ1-4,TRBV5-4,CASSQGRVNEKLFF
NA,TRBJ2-2,TRBV28,CASHREPTGELFF
NA,TRBJ1-1,TRBV11-1,CASSFLTGSRTEAFF